This T cell receptor (beta chain) was captured in a study of cytomegalovirus exposure and HLA in healthy donors. On the study more broadly: From 170 million or so T cells, an earlier analysis saw 117 million unique TCR beta sequences.

The CDR3 runs 15 residues. In germline, CDR1 is MDHEN, CDR2 SYDVKM. Trimming left V 3 bases short and J 2 bases short, with 13 bases between. Both 60 Vbeta primers and 13 Jbeta primers went into the PCR. Some clones are missing from TCRdb's copy, which holds only in-frame ones; the method was immunoSEQ multiplex PCR. Altogether around 93,000 clones are present, approximately 80% being singletons, with the ten largest covering about 3%. The TCR was taken from a woman aged 40 to 50 in good health and CMV-seronegative. Input material: PBMCs. The chain joins TRBV28 to TRBJ1-1; tentatively, D is TRBD1 (6 bases). The CDR3 sequence is CASSFVGALNTEAFF. The CDR3 DNA reads TGTGCCAGCAGTTTTGTGGGGGCGTTAAACACTGAAGCTTTCTTT.